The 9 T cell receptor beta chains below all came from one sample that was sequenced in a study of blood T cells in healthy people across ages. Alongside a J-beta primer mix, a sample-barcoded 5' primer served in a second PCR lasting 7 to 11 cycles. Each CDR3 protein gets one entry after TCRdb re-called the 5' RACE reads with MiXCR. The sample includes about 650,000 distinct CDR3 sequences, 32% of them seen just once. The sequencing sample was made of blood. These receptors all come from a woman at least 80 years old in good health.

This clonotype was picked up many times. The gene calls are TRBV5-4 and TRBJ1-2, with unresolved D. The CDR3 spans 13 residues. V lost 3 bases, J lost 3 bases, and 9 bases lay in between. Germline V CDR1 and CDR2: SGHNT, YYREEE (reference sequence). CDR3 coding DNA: TGTGCCAGCAGCTCTCCTCTGGACTATGGCTACACCTTC. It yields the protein CASSSPLDYGYTF. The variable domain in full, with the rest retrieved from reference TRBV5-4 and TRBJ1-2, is ETGVTQSPTHLIKTRGQQVTLRCSSQSGHNTVSWYQQALGQGPQFIFQYYREEENGRGNFPPRFSGLQFPNYSSELNVNALELDDSALYLCASSSPLDYGYTFGSGTRLTVV.

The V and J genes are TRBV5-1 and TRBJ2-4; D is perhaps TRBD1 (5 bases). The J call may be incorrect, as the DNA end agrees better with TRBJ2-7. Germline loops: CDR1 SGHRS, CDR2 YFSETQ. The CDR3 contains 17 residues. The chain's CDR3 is CASSLGTTTSSSYEQYF. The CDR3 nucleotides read TGCGCCAGCAGCTTGGGGACAACCACTTCGTCCTCCTACGAGCAGTACTTC.

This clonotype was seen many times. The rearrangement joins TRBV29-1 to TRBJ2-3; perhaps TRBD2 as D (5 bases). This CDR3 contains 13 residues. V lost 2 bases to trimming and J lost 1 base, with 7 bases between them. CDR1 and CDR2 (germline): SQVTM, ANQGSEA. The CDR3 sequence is CSVELRGTDTQYF. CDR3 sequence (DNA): TGCAGCGTTGAATTGCGGGGCACAGATACGCAGTATTTT.

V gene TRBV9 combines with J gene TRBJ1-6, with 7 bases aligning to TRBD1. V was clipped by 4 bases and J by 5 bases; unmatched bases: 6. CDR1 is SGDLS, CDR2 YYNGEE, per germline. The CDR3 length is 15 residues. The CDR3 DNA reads TGTGCCAGCAGCTTGATAGACAGGGATAATTCACCCCTCCACTTT. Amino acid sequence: CASSLIDRDNSPLHF. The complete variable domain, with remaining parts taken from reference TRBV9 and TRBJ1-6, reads DSGVTQTPKHLITATGQRVTLRCSPRSGDLSVYWYQQSLDQGLQFLIQYYNGEERAKGNILERFSAQQFPDLHSELNLSSLELGDSALYFCASSLIDRDNSPLHFGNGTRLTVT.

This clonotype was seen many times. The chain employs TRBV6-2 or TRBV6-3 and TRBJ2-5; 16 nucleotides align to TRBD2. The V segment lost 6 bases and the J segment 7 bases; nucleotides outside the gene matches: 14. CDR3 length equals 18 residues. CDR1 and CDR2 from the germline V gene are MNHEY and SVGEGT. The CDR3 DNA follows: TGTGCCAGCAGGGAATCCGGGACTAGCGGGGGGGCCGCTGGGACCCAGTACTTC. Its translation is CASRESGTSGGAAGTQYF.

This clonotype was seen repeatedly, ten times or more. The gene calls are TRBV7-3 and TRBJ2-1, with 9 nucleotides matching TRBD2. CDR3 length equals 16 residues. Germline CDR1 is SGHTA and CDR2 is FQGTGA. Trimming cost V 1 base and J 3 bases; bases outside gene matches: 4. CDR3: CASSLRLAEGYNEQFF. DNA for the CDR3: TGTGCCAGCAGCTTAAGACTAGCGGAAGGCTACAATGAGCAGTTCTTC.

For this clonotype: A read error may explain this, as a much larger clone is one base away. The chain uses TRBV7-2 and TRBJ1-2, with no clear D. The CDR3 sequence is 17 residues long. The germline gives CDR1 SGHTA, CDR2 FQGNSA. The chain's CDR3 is CAGSLVAGRAINYGYTF. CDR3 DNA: TGTGCCGGCAGCTTAGTGGCCGGTCGCGCTATTAACTATGGCTACACCTTC.

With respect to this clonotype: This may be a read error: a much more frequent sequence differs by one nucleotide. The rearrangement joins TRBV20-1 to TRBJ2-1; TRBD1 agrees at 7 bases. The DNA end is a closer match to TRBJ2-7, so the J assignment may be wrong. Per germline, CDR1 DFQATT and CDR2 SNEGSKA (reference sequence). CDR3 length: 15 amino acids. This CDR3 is CSATEDRSSYNEQYF. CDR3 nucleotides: TGCAGTGCCACCGAGGACAGGAGCTCCTACAATGAGCAGTACTTC.

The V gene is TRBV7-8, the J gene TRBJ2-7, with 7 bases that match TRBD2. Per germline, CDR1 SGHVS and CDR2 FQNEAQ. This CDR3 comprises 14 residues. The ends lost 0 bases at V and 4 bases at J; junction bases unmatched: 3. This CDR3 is CASSLAAGKYEQYF. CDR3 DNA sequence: TGTGCCAGCAGCTTAGCAGCGGGGAAGTACGAGCAGTACTTC.